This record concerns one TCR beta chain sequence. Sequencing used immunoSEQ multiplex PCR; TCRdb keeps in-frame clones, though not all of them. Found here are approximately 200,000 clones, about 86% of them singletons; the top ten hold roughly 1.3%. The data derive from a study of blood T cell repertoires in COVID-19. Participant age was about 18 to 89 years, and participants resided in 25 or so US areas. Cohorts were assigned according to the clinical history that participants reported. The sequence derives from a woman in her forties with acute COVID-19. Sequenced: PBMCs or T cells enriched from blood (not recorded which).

CDR3 in amino acids: CASSPDRASFSGNTIYF. The DNA of the CDR3 is TGTGCCAGTAGTCCGGACAGGGCCTCCTTCTCTGGAAACACCATATATTTT. This sequence joins TRBV19 and TRBJ1-3; 8 bases agree with TRBD1. CDR3 length: 17 amino acids. Germline CDR1 and CDR2: LNHDA and SQIVND (reference sequence). The V and J ends lost 5 bases and 0 bases, in that order; junction bases with no gene match: 9.